This is a list of T cell receptor beta chains from one sample in a study of beta chain features in type 1 diabetes. Sequencing used immunoSEQ multiplex PCR; TCRdb keeps in-frame clones, though not all of them. This table holds 150,000 to 180,000 clones, about 9.4% found once. What was sequenced was central memory CD4+ T cells from blood. These receptors all come from a man aged 25-45 years with type 1 diabetes. Both conserved end residues are part of each CDR3. D genes are given only for firm matches. Where a row states a size, it is once, few, many or the class of an expanded clone; other rows omit it.

size: NA
J: TRBJ1-2
length: 14
D: NA
V: TRBV29-1
DNA: TGCAGCGTTGATAAAGGGATTCGGGGGGCTGGCTACACCTTC
CDR3: CSVDKGIRGAGYTF

size: few
J: TRBJ2-5
length: 12
D: NA
V: TRBV30
DNA: TGTGCCTGGAGTGTACATTTAGAGACCCAGTACTTC
CDR3: CAWSVHLETQYF

size: NA
J: TRBJ2-2
length: 12
D: NA
V: TRBV2
DNA: TGTGCCAGCAGTGGCGTATCTGGGGAGCTGTTTTTT
CDR3: CASSGVSGELFF

size: NA
J: TRBJ2-1
length: 14
D: TRBD1
V: TRBV7-2
DNA: TGTGCCAGCAGCCGACAGGGTCCTAACAATGAGCAGTTCTTC
CDR3: CASSRQGPNNEQFF

size: NA
J: TRBJ2-7
length: 16
D: TRBD2
V: TRBV27
DNA: TGTGCCAGCAGTCCTGGGGGGGGAGTAATACCTCTCGAGCAGTACTTC
CDR3: CASSPGGGVIPLEQYF

size: NA
J: TRBJ2-5
length: 16
D: TRBD2
V: TRBV28
DNA: TGTGCCAGCAGTCCCACGGGACTAGCGGGACCAGAGACCCAGTACTTC
CDR3: CASSPTGLAGPETQYF

size: NA
J: TRBJ1-2
length: 15
D: NA
V: TRBV7-2
DNA: TGTGCCAGCAGCTCCCCCCGGGGTGATAGCTATGGCTACACCTTC
CDR3: CASSSPRGDSYGYTF

size: NA
J: TRBJ2-7
length: 12
D: TRBD1
V: TRBV18
DNA: TGTGCCAGCTCGCGGACAGGGCGTGAGCAGTACTTC
CDR3: CASSRTGREQYF

size: few
J: TRBJ2-2
length: 16
D: TRBD2
V: TRBV9
DNA: TGTGCCAGCAGCACACAAGCGGGAGTGGGCACCGGGGAGCTGTTTTTT
CDR3: CASSTQAGVGTGELFF

size: NA
J: TRBJ1-2
length: 15
D: TRBD1
V: TRBV27
DNA: TGTGCCAGCAGTCCCCGACCATTGGACAGGGATGGCTACACCTTC
CDR3: CASSPRPLDRDGYTF

size: few
J: TRBJ1-2
length: 13
D: NA
V: TRBV6-6
DNA: TGTGCCAGCAGCCCCAGGGTGGGAGGGGGCTACACCTTC
CDR3: CASSPRVGGGYTF

size: few
J: TRBJ2-5
length: 16
D: TRBD1
V: TRBV15
DNA: TGTGCCACCAGCAGAGGACAGGGGGCCTCCCAAGAGACCCAGTACTTC
CDR3: CATSRGQGASQETQYF

size: NA
J: TRBJ2-1
length: 14
D: TRBD1
V: TRBV29-1
DNA: TGCAGCGCAACCGACAGGGGAACCTACAATGAGCAGTTCTTC
CDR3: CSATDRGTYNEQFF

size: NA
J: TRBJ2-4
length: 18
D: NA
V: TRBV28
DNA: TGTGCCAGCAGATTGGGGGGACAGATCTTGTTCCCTAAAAACATTCAGTACTTC
CDR3: CASRLGGQILFPKNIQYF

size: many
J: TRBJ2-3
length: 16
D: TRBD2
V: TRBV5-4
DNA: TGTGCCAGCAGCCGGACTAGCGGGTTGCCCACAGATACGCAGTATTTT
CDR3: CASSRTSGLPTDTQYF

size: NA
J: TRBJ2-2
length: 15
D: TRBD2
V: TRBV7-9
DNA: TGTGCCAGCACCTCCGGGACTAGAGACACCGGGGAGCTGTTTTTT
CDR3: CASTSGTRDTGELFF

size: NA
J: TRBJ2-1
length: 15
D: NA
V: TRBV13
DNA: TGTGCCAGCAAGTCGTTTAGGCAGGGGTGGAATGAGCAGTTCTTC
CDR3: CASKSFRQGWNEQFF

size: few
J: TRBJ2-3
length: 14
D: TRBD2
V: TRBV30
DNA: TGTGCCTGGAGTGTTGGCGGGAGGGGGAATACGCAGTATTTT
CDR3: CAWSVGGRGNTQYF

size: few
J: TRBJ2-1
length: 14
D: TRBD1
V: TRBV6-1
DNA: TGTGCCAGCAGCCTCCGGGACAGGGGAAACGAGCAGTTCTTC
CDR3: CASSLRDRGNEQFF

size: few
J: TRBJ1-4
length: 15
D: NA
V: TRBV30
DNA: TGTGCCTGGAGTACGCATGACTCTCTCGGAGAAAAACTGTTTTTT
CDR3: CAWSTHDSLGEKLFF

size: few
J: TRBJ2-5
length: 16
D: NA
V: TRBV28
DNA: TGTGCCAGCAGCTTGGGACGGGAGTTTAGCCAAGAGACCCAGTACTTC
CDR3: CASSLGREFSQETQYF

size: NA
J: TRBJ2-2
length: 14
D: NA
V: TRBV5-1
DNA: TGCGCCAGCACCTCCGGGACAAACACCGGGGAGCTGTTTTTT
CDR3: CASTSGTNTGELFF

size: NA
J: TRBJ2-7
length: 15
D: TRBD1
V: TRBV28
DNA: TGTGCCAGCAGCCTTGCCGGGACAGGGTCTTACGAGCAGTACTTC
CDR3: CASSLAGTGSYEQYF

size: NA
J: TRBJ2-1
length: 13
D: NA
V: TRBV5-1
DNA: TGCGCCAGCAGCTTGGGACAGGGAGGTGAGCAGTTCTTC
CDR3: CASSLGQGGEQFF

size: few
J: TRBJ2-5
length: 16
D: TRBD2
V: TRBV5-1
DNA: TGCGCCAGCGGCCCGTTGGAAGCGGGGAACCAAGAGACCCAGTACTTC
CDR3: CASGPLEAGNQETQYF

size: NA
J: TRBJ2-6
length: 17
D: NA
V: TRBV18
DNA: TGTGCCAGCTCACCACGCCAACCTAGATCTGGGGCCAACGTCCTGACTTTC
CDR3: CASSPRQPRSGANVLTF

size: few
J: TRBJ2-7
length: 13
D: NA
V: TRBV14
DNA: TGTGCCAGCAGCCATTACTCCGTCTACGAGCAGTACTTC
CDR3: CASSHYSVYEQYF

size: few
J: TRBJ1-5
length: 13
D: NA
V: TRBV21-1
DNA: TGTGCCAGCGGTGGACAGGGCAATCAGCCCCAGCATTTT
CDR3: CASGGQGNQPQHF

size: NA
J: TRBJ2-1
length: 15
D: TRBD1
V: TRBV4-3
DNA: TGCGCCAGCAGCCAAGGAGGGACAGTGTACAATGAGCAGTTCTTC
CDR3: CASSQGGTVYNEQFF